These 19 T cell receptor beta chains were sequenced from one sample in a study of response to subunit inactivated influenza vaccine (dated by TCRdb to 2016 to 2019). Libraries came from RT-PCR. Data came from an Illumina HiSeq 2500. The raw public data were reprocessed by TCRdb itself: fastp quality trimming at Q25, MiXCR clonotype calling, in-frame beta chains only. Identical CDR3 protein sequences are pooled into one entry, listed with their most common genes and DNA. This sample lists hundreds of thousands of distinct CDR3 sequences; over 9.5% were detected once. The ten largest account for approximately 10% of the sample. The material was PBMCs from blood, obtained on the day of vaccination. Receptor source: a man aged 50 to 60 who received an inactivated influenza vaccine. Donor details come from another sample of the same person, matched by shared clones.

This clonotype was seen a few times. The chain couples TRBV7-9 to TRBJ2-5, with D unresolved. In germline, CDR1 is SEHNR, CDR2 FQNEAQ (reference sequence). This CDR3 spans 14 amino acids. V dropped 2 bases and J dropped 1 base, with 8 bases sitting between them. The CDR3 nucleotides read TGTGCCAGCAGCTTATTAAGTTTCCAAGAGACCCAGTACTTC. This gives the protein CASSLLSFQETQYF.

This clonotype was recorded at least ten times. The gene calls are TRBV5-1 and TRBJ2-1; D is ambiguous. The CDR3 covers 14 residues. CDR1 and CDR2 (germline): SGHRS, YFSETQ. The V and J ends lost 5 bases and 6 bases respectively, with 15 bases between them. CDR3 DNA sequence: TGCGCCAGCAGTTCCGGTCCCGTGGCCAATGAGCAGTTCTTC. It translates to CASSSGPVANEQFF.

This clonotype has a count of ten or more. The chain carries TRBV28 and TRBJ1-2; D possibly corresponds to TRBD1 (6 bases). Trimming took 5 bases from V and 4 from J, leaving 14 bases between them. From germline, CDR1 is MDHEN and CDR2 SYDVKM. The CDR3 has 14 residues. CDR3 sequence: CASSPGGRTYGYTF. CDR3 DNA: TGTGCCAGCAGTCCTGGGGGCAGGACCTATGGCTACACCTTC.

This clonotype was observed at least ten times. The rearrangement joins TRBV7-2 to TRBJ2-5; D is possibly TRBD2 (6 bases). The CDR3 is 14 amino acids. The V gene lost 1 base and the J gene lost 5 bases, with 11 bases spanning the gap. From germline, CDR1 is SGHTA and CDR2 FQGNSA. For the CDR3, the DNA is TGTGCCAGCAGCTTAGTACGGGAGCGGGAGACCCAGTACTTC. Its translation: CASSLVRERETQYF.

The V call is TRBV2, the J call TRBJ2-7, with 9 bases lining up with TRBD2. V shed 4 bases and J 6 bases; nucleotides not matched to a gene: 13. The CDR3 has 16 amino acids. Germline CDR1 reads SNHLY; CDR2 reads FYNNEI. This CDR3 is CASSVSQRGAFFEQYF. CDR3 DNA: TGTGCCAGCAGTGTATCCCAGCGGGGGGCCTTCTTCGAGCAGTACTTC.

In this sample, this clonotype turned up many times. The chain uses TRBV29-1 and TRBJ2-3, with D unresolved. The CDR3 runs to 11 residues. The V end was cut by 6 bases, the J end by 2 bases, with 6 bases between. The germline CDR1 and CDR2 sequences are SQVTM and ANQGSEA. CDR3 loop: CSVDYTDTQYF. CDR3 DNA: TGCAGCGTAGATTACACAGATACGCAGTATTTT.

The chain employs TRBV6-2 or TRBV6-3 and TRBJ2-7; the D is unclear. CDR1 and CDR2 from the germline V gene are MNHEY and SVGEGT. The CDR3 has 16 residues. Trimming removed 2 bases from V and 0 bases from J, with 14 bases in between. CDR3 residues: CASSYDLRTSSYEQYF. The CDR3 nucleotides are TGTGCCAGCAGTTACGACCTACGGACGAGCTCCTACGAGCAGTACTTC.

This clonotype was counted a few times. The V and J genes are TRBV5-1 and TRBJ2-7; D remains ambiguous. Trimming stripped 1 base from V and 3 bases from J, with 8 bases between. CDR1 SGHRS and CDR2 YFSETQ come from the germline V gene. This CDR3 has 13 residues. CDR3 protein: CASSLQEYYEQYF. For the CDR3, the DNA is TGCGCCAGCAGCTTGCAGGAATACTACGAGCAGTACTTC. Based on the CDR3 plus reference TRBV5-1 and TRBJ2-7, the full variable domain is KAGVTQTPRYLIKTRGQQVTLSCSPISGHRSVSWYQQTPGQGLQFLFEYFSETQRNKGNFPGRFSGRQFSNSRSEMNVSTLELGDSALYLCASSLQEYYEQYFGPGTRLTVT.

This clonotype was detected many times. This chain links TRBV7-2 with TRBJ2-3; D possibly uses TRBD1 or TRBD2 (6 bases each). The ends were cut back, 6 bases at V and 0 bases at J, with 13 bases in the middle. This CDR3 comprises 15 residues. Germline values: CDR1 SGHTA, CDR2 FQGNSA. Here the CDR3 reads CASSLRGLSTDTQYF. Here the CDR3 DNA reads TGTGCCAGCAGTTTACGGGGGCTTAGCACAGATACGCAGTATTTT.

This clonotype was observed at least ten times. The rearrangement joins TRBV20-1 to TRBJ1-2; maybe TRBD1 (5 bases). This CDR3 has 15 amino acids. Germline V gene sequence: CDR1 DFQATT, CDR2 SNEGSKA (reference sequence). V lost 1 base, J lost 2 bases, and 14 bases lay in between. CDR3 sequence (DNA): TGCAGTGCTAGAGTGGGGGGGGAGGGGAACTATGGCTACACCTTC. Protein: CSARVGGEGNYGYTF.

This clonotype was counted at least ten times. This chain links TRBV20-1 with TRBJ2-5; no clear D gene. The CDR3 is 13 amino acids. Germline lookup yields CDR1 DFQATT and CDR2 SNEGSKA (reference sequence). Deletions cut 5 bases from V and 5 bases from J, with 15 bases between. Here the CDR3 DNA reads TGCAGTGCTCCGACACTTACTCAGGAGACCCAGTACTTC. This codes for CSAPTLTQETQYF.

This clonotype was recorded once. The DNA of the CDR3 is TGTGCCAGCAGCTCTTACAGGGGGTTGAACACCGGGGAGCTGTTTTTT. Translation gives CASSSYRGLNTGELFF. V and J are TRBV11-2 and TRBJ2-2; TRBD1 matches 8 bases. Germline CDR1 reads SGHAT; CDR2 reads FQNNGV. The trim removed 4 bases at V and 1 base at J, leaving 5 bases unmatched. The CDR3 has 16 amino acids.

This clonotype was counted at least ten times. This chain links TRBV12-3 or TRBV12-4 with TRBJ1-1; TRBD1 matches at 7 bases. The CDR3 length is 17 residues. J gave up 1 base and V 5 bases, and 13 bases lay outside the gene matches. Here the CDR3 reads CASSTPQGGPPNTEAFF. CDR3 in DNA: TGTGCCAGCAGTACTCCGCAGGGGGGACCTCCGAACACTGAAGCTTTCTTT.

This clonotype was detected once. The J gene is TRBJ1-1, the V gene TRBV20-1; D ambiguous. CDR3 length equals 15 residues. CDR1 is DFQATT, CDR2 SNEGSKA, per germline (reference sequence). V gave up 2 bases and J gave up 0 bases, with 13 bases separating them. CDR3 nucleotides: TGCAGTGCTAGACCCCAAGGATCTCTGAACACTGAAGCTTTCTTT. It codes for CSARPQGSLNTEAFF.

The chain recombines TRBV12-3 or TRBV12-4 with TRBJ2-1; weak D call: TRBD2 (6 bases). V gave up 4 bases and J gave up 5 bases, with 9 bases separating them. This CDR3 region has 13 residues. The CDR3 reads CASSYSGNNEQFF. In nucleotides, the CDR3 is TGTGCCAGCAGTTATAGCGGAAACAATGAGCAGTTCTTC.

The gene calls are TRBV5-1 and TRBJ2-2; D is possibly TRBD1 (6 bases). Germline-derived CDR1 and CDR2 are SGHRS and YFSETQ. Trimming took 4 bases from V and 4 from J, leaving 17 bases between them. The length of the CDR3 is 16 residues. This CDR3 is CASSELDSLGTGELFF. CDR3 nucleotide sequence: TGCGCCAGCAGCGAATTGGACAGTTTAGGCACCGGGGAGCTGTTTTTT.

There are a few counts of this clonotype. The rearrangement links TRBV7-8 to TRBJ2-5; 12 nucleotides align to TRBD2. Trimming removed 5 bases from V and 6 bases from J; junction bases left unmatched: 10. Germline V gene sequence: CDR1 SGHVS, CDR2 FQNEAQ. The CDR3 is made up of 16 amino acids. The CDR3 spells CASSLPSGRAGQTQYF. CDR3 DNA sequence: TGTGCCAGCAGCCTACCTAGCGGGAGGGCCGGGCAGACCCAGTACTTC.

This clonotype was seen many times. This chain joins TRBV12-3 or TRBV12-4 and TRBJ1-5; TRBD1 matches at 7 bases. CDR3 length: 14 residues. The ends lost 4 bases at V and 5 bases at J; junction bases unmatched: 5. This CDR3 reads CASSSRQGYQPQHF. DNA of the CDR3: TGTGCCAGCAGTTCCCGACAGGGTTATCAGCCCCAGCATTTT.

This clonotype appeared a few times. The rearrangement joins TRBV10-3 to TRBJ1-4, with 8 bases identical to TRBD1. The CDR3 is 15 residues long. The germline gives CDR1 ENHRY, CDR2 SYGVKD. V trimming: 0 bases; J trimming: 8 bases; junction bases outside the gene matches: 5. The CDR3 DNA reads TGTGCCATCAGTGAGTCTCCTCGGACAGGGGAAAAACTGTTTTTT. Protein: CAISESPRTGEKLFF.